The 29 T cell receptor beta chains given below trace back to one sample, sequenced in a study of tumor-infiltrating lymphocytes in primary liver carcinoma. Investigators took RNA and DNA out together from approximately 22-30 mg of unsorted bulk tissue. Synthesis of TCR beta cDNA was carried out from around 540 ng total RNA with a constant-region primer. Three nested multiplex PCR rounds, a slightly modified ARM-PCR, produced the libraries for TCR beta. TRBV1-TRBV30 forward primers paired with a C-beta reverse primer drove the first two PCR rounds, about 9 cycles each. TCRdb re-called the multiplex PCR reads through MiXCR, storing one row per CDR3 protein. Among 35,000 to 40,000 distinct CDR3 sequences listed, approximately 71% were seen once. Sequencing input: tumor-adjacent normal liver tissue. Every receptor here comes from a man aged 40-49 years with primary liver carcinoma and hepatitis B virus infection.

To note about this clonotype: The CDR3 ends on some other residue instead of the conserved phenylalanine or tryptophan, so this is likely a read error. The chain carries TRBV30 and TRBJ2-1; TRBD2 aligns across 7 bases. This CDR3 is 13 amino acids long. The germline V gene has CDR1 GTSNPN and CDR2 SVGIG (reference sequence). The CDR3 is CALSPSGDNEQFL. Written as DNA, the CDR3 is TGTGCCTTGAGTCCCAGCGGGGACAATGAGCAGTTCTTA.

Points on this clonotype: The junction shows a germline mismatch at one end, possibly a read error. The genes are TRBV10-3 and TRBJ2-7; no definite D call. CDR3 length: 15 amino acids. CDR1 is ENHRY, CDR2 SYGVKD, per germline. CDR3 in DNA: TGTGCCATCAGTGATAGGCACCGCTGGGTGTACGAGGAGTACTTC. It specifies CAISDRHRWVYEEYF.

In this sample, this clonotype turned up once. One junction end does not reproduce the germline sequence, and a read error may be involved. This sequence joins TRBV11-3 and TRBJ1-5; a weak D match, TRBD1 (5 bases). The CDR3 loop spans 15 amino acids. Germline V gives CDR1 SGHNT, CDR2 YENEEA. As DNA, the CDR3 is TGTACCAGTAGCTTAGATCTGGGGGTGGCTCAGCTCCAGCATTTT. The encoded protein is CTSSLDLGVAQLQHF. Full variable domain (missing parts from reference TRBV11-3 and TRBJ1-5): EAGVVQSPRYKIIEKKQPVAFWCNPISGHNTLYWYLQNLGQGPELLIRYENEEAVDDSQLPKDRFSAERLKGVDSTLKIQPAELGDSAVYLCTSSLDLGVAQLQHFGDGTRLSIL.

The rearrangement links TRBV4-3 to TRBJ2-4; D is uncertain. The CDR3 sequence is 16 residues long. Germline assignment: CDR1 LGHNA and CDR2 YSLEER. The CDR3 sequence: CTCSHDGSLAKNIQYF. The CDR3 nucleotides read TGCACCTGCAGCCATGATGGCAGCCTAGCCAAAAACATTCAGTACTTC.

Here the CDR3 reads CASSQEVDSGANVLTF. The DNA for the CDR3 is TGTGCCAGCAGCCAAGAAGTAGACTCTGGGGCCAACGTCCTGACTTTC. The rearrangement joins TRBV4-2 to TRBJ2-6; no clear D. The CDR3 length is 16 residues. Germline lookup yields CDR1 LGHNA and CDR2 YNFKEQ. V gave up 0 bases and J gave up 0 bases, with 6 bases separating them.

A remark on this clonotype: Without the conserved terminal phenylalanine or tryptophan, this CDR3 likely stems from a read error. The rearrangement joins TRBV11-2 to TRBJ2-1; D is possibly TRBD2 (6 bases). Germline V lookup: CDR1 SGHAT, CDR2 FQNNGV. The germline V and J ends were trimmed by 4 bases and 4 bases, with 17 bases remaining between them. CDR3 length: 16 residues. DNA for the CDR3: TGTGCCAGCAGCTCGACCATGAACGGGGGTTACAATGAGCAGTTCCTC. Its protein is CASSSTMNGGYNEQFL.

Remarks on this clonotype: Since no conserved phenylalanine or tryptophan closes the CDR3, a read error is the likely cause. The chain couples TRBV4-1 to TRBJ2-3, with 10 bases lining up with TRBD1. CDR1 is MGHRA and CDR2 is YSYEKL in the germline V gene. CDR3 length equals 15 residues. CDR3 nucleotide sequence: TGCGCCAGCACCCAATCGGGACAGGGGTCCGATACGCAGTATTTG. It translates to CASTQSGQGSDTQYL.

In the case of this clonotype: The junction shows a germline mismatch at one end, possibly a read error. The gene calls are TRBV6-6 and TRBJ2-4; 10 bases line up with TRBD1. CDR1 is MNHNY and CDR2 is SVGAGI in the germline V gene (reference sequence). This CDR3 spans 18 amino acids. The CDR3 DNA reads TGTGCTAGCAGTCCCCGGGACAGGGGTCGAGTTGCCAAAAACATTCAGTACTTC. Translation gives CASSPRDRGRVAKNIQYF.

This clonotype is medium-sized within its sample. The chain has TRBV13 and TRBJ1-1, with 8 bases fitting TRBD1. V was clipped by 3 bases and J by 1 base; unmatched bases: 4. Per the germline V gene, CDR1 is PRHDT and CDR2 is FYEKMQ (reference sequence). CDR3 length equals 15 residues. Here the CDR3 DNA reads TGTGCCAGCAGCTTCCGAGGGACAGGGAACACTGAAGCTTTCTTT. Protein sequence: CASSFRGTGNTEAFF. The full variable domain, completed using reference TRBV13 and TRBJ1-1, is AAGVIQSPRHLIKEKRETATLKCYPIPRHDTVYWYQQGPGQDPQFLISFYEKMQSDKGSIPDRFSAQQFSDYHSELNMSSLELGDSALYFCASSFRGTGNTEAFFGQGTRLTVV.

About this clonotype itself: One end of the junction fails to match germline, which may point to a read error. This chain uses TRBV14 with TRBJ2-1; 9 nucleotides match TRBD1. The CDR3 contains 16 residues. Germline V lookup: CDR1 SGHDN, CDR2 FVKESK. The CDR3 DNA is TGTGTCAGCCAAGAGGGTCAGGGGACAGGGTACAATGAGCAGTTCTTC. Residues: CVSQEGQGTGYNEQFF. Using reference TRBV14 and TRBJ2-1 for the parts outside the CDR3, the full variable domain is EAGVTQFPSHSVIEKGQTVTLRCDPISGHDNLYWYRRVMGKEIKFLLHFVKESKQDESGMPNNRFLAERTGGTYSTLKVQPAELEDSGVYFCVSQEGQGTGYNEQFFGPGTRLTVL.

Note on this clonotype: One junction end does not reproduce the germline sequence, and a read error may be involved. The V call is TRBV6-5, the J call TRBJ1-5, with unresolved D. Germline V gene lookup returns CDR1 MNHEY and CDR2 SVGAGI. CDR3 length: 15 residues. The CDR3: CASRTLREGNKPQHF. CDR3 nucleotide sequence: TGTGCCAGCAGAACCCTTAGGGAGGGCAATAAGCCCCAGCATTTT.

In the case of this clonotype: One end of the junction does not line up with germline, which may come from a read error. V usage is TRBV4-3 and J usage is TRBJ2-5; 11 bases map to TRBD2. Germline loops: CDR1 LGHNA, CDR2 YSLEER. The CDR3 spans 17 residues. This CDR3 is CSSSQTASGRTGETQYF. CDR3 nucleotide sequence: TGCTCCAGCAGCCAAACGGCTAGCGGGAGGACTGGTGAGACCCAGTACTTC.

Points on this clonotype: Because it lacks the conserved phenylalanine or tryptophan at the end, this CDR3 is likely a read error. V is TRBV10-3 and J is TRBJ2-3; D is ambiguous. This CDR3 is 15 amino acids long. V dropped 2 bases and J dropped 1 base, with 10 bases sitting between them. Germline V gene lookup returns CDR1 ENHRY and CDR2 SYGVKD. CDR3: CAISETNPRTDTQYL. The CDR3 DNA sequence: TGTGCCATCAGTGAGACTAACCCGCGCACAGATACGCAGTATCTT.

Notes on this clonotype: Because the CDR3 is missing its conserved closing phenylalanine or tryptophan, this is likely a read error. The chain employs TRBV5-6 and TRBJ1-2, with D perhaps matching TRBD1 (5 bases). Germline values: CDR1 SGHDT, CDR2 YYEEEE. This CDR3 contains 14 residues. The CDR3 bases are TGTGCCAGCAGTGGCCGGGACGTCGAGCATGGATACACCATC. Translating gives CASSGRDVEHGYTI.

In the case of this clonotype: The junction does not match germline at one end; this may be a read error. This rearrangement joins TRBV6-2 or TRBV6-3 to TRBJ2-7, with 10 bases that match TRBD1. The CDR3 has 15 amino acids. Germline CDR1 is MNHEY and CDR2 is SVGEGT. CDR3 in amino acids: CASTISGTGEYEQYF. CDR3 nucleotides: TGTGCAAGCACGATTTCCGGGACAGGGGAATACGAGCAGTACTTC.

Comment on this clonotype: A much larger clone differs from this one at a single base, so this may be a read error. The genes are TRBV2 and TRBJ2-7, with a tentative D call TRBD1 (6 bases). This CDR3 has 15 amino acids. In germline, CDR1 is SNHLY, CDR2 FYNNEI. The V and J ends lost 6 bases and 5 bases respectively, with 20 bases between them. The CDR3 sequence is CASSLPGQQIHEQYF. The CDR3 DNA reads as TGTGCCAGCAGCCTCCCGGGACAACAAATACACGAGCAGTACTTC.

Note on this clonotype: It is likely a read error, because the conserved phenylalanine at the end of the CDR3 is missing. The J gene is TRBJ2-3, the V gene TRBV6-2 or TRBV6-3; maybe TRBD2 (6 bases). CDR3 length: 15 amino acids. V lost 5 bases and J 2 bases, leaving 14 bases between the germline ends. In germline, CDR1 is MNHEY, CDR2 SVGEGT. CDR3 sequence: CASSHTGEATDTQYL. CDR3 nucleotides: TGTGCCAGCAGTCACACGGGAGAGGCCACAGATACGCAGTATCTT.

Concerning this clonotype itself: Mismatch with germline at one junction end may stem from a read error. This chain joins TRBV11-2 and TRBJ2-5; D call uncertain. The V gene's germline CDR1 is SGHAT and CDR2 FQNNGV. The length of the CDR3 is 15 residues. The CDR3 loop reads CARSPVGLVAETRYF. The DNA for the CDR3 is TGTGCCAGGAGCCCCGTCGGGCTAGTCGCAGAGACCCGGTACTTC.

This sequence joins TRBV28 and TRBJ2-2; TRBD2 matches at 9 bases. The CDR3 contains 15 residues. From germline, CDR1 is MDHEN and CDR2 SYDVKM. J gave up 11 bases and V 2 bases, and 9 bases lay outside the gene matches. The CDR3 reads CASSLSGRRTSELFF. Here the CDR3 DNA reads TGTGCCAGCAGTTTAAGCGGGAGGAGAACCAGTGAGCTGTTTTTT.

This clonotype was picked up one time. The junction shows a germline mismatch at one end, possibly a read error. The chain couples TRBV28 to TRBJ2-5; perhaps D is TRBD1 or TRBD2 (5 bases each). The CDR3 is made up of 19 amino acids. Per the germline V gene, CDR1 is MDHEN and CDR2 is SYDVKM. In DNA, the CDR3 is TGTGCCAGCAGTACACCACCGGGACGGGTCATGTACTCCCAAGAGATCCAGTACTTC. Protein product: CASSTPPGRVMYSQEIQYF.

This clonotype was seen only once. The chain is built from TRBV4-3 and TRBJ2-7; tentative D call: TRBD2 (5 bases). Deletions cut 3 bases from V and 7 bases from J, with 16 bases between. Germline V CDR1 and CDR2: LGHNA, YSLEER. The CDR3 is 14 residues long. The CDR3 reads CASSHRSSICEQYF. Here the CDR3 DNA reads TGCGCCAGCAGCCATCGCTCTAGCATCTGTGAGCAGTACTTC.

This clonotype was recorded only once. The chain combines TRBV29-1 with TRBJ2-5; 7 bases are shared with TRBD1. The V segment lost 8 bases and the J segment 1 base; nucleotides outside the gene matches: 4. The CDR3 sequence is 12 residues long. Germline V gene lookup returns CDR1 SQVTM and CDR2 ANQGSEA. The CDR3 sequence is CSIGQAQETQYF. For the CDR3, the DNA is TGCAGCATCGGACAGGCCCAAGAGACCCAGTACTTC.

This clonotype has a handful of counts. Its ends do not fully match the called genes, so a read error is possible. V and J are TRBV7-8 and TRBJ1-1; D unresolved. The CDR3 consists of 14 residues. CDR1 is SGHVS, CDR2 FQNEAQ, per germline. The CDR3 region has the DNA TGTACCAGCAGCTTCCGGGGTCTGAACACTGAAGCTTTCTTT. It encodes CTSSFRGLNTEAFF.

V usage is TRBV7-9 and J usage is TRBJ2-1, with 14 bases fitting TRBD2. With V trimmed by 6 bases and J by 9 bases, 10 bases remained unmatched. This CDR3 is built from 16 residues. Germline CDR1 reads SEHNR; CDR2 reads FQNEAQ (reference sequence). CDR3 loop: CASSIWGLAGVPEQFF. CDR3 coding DNA: TGTGCCAGCAGTATCTGGGGACTAGCGGGAGTTCCTGAGCAGTTCTTC.

Only one count was recorded for this clonotype. The genes are TRBV7-8 and TRBJ2-1; 12 bases are a match to TRBD2. This CDR3 contains 15 residues. V dropped 5 bases and J dropped 8; count of bases not matched to a gene: 7. Germline CDR1 is SGHVS and CDR2 is FQNEAQ. The DNA of the CDR3 is TGTGCCAGCAGCCTGACTAGCGGGAGCATCGATGAGCAGTTCTTC. This sequence encodes CASSLTSGSIDEQFF.

There are many counts of this clonotype. A much bigger clone sits one base away, suggesting this may be a read error. The chain employs TRBV7-9 and TRBJ2-3, with TRBD1 matching 9 bases. Germline V gene sequence: CDR1 SEHNR, CDR2 FQNEAQ (reference sequence). This CDR3 region has 15 residues. The ends lost 4 bases at V and 4 bases at J; junction bases unmatched: 6. DNA for the CDR3: TGTGCCAGCAGCTCGGACAGGGGCGGGGCAGATACGCAGTATTTT. It encodes CASSSDRGGADTQYF. Full variable domain (rest looked up from reference TRBV7-9 and TRBJ2-3): DTGVSQNPRHKITKRGQNVTFRCDPISEHNRLYWYRQTLGQGPEFLTYFQNEAQLEKSRLLSDRFSAERPKGSFSTLEIQRTEQGDSAMYLCASSSDRGGADTQYFGPGTRLTVL.

Sample share makes this clonotype medium-sized. V and J are TRBV6-6 and TRBJ2-7; either TRBD1 or TRBD2 may fit D (5 bases each). The V gene's germline CDR1 is MNHNY and CDR2 SVGAGI (reference sequence). The CDR3 extends over 16 amino acids. Trimming took 5 bases from V and 0 from J, leaving 17 bases between them. The CDR3 sequence: CASSHSPGRSSYEQYF. The CDR3 DNA reads TGTGCCAGCAGTCATTCCCCGGGACGCAGCTCCTACGAGCAGTACTTC.

Remarks on this clonotype: A junction boundary mismatches the germline segment, possibly from a read error. The V gene is TRBV6-2 or TRBV6-3, the J gene TRBJ2-5; D is unclear. CDR1 is MNHEY, CDR2 SVGEGT, per germline. CDR3 length: 12 amino acids. The DNA of the CDR3 is TGTGCCTGCAGTAACTCGGAAGAGACCCAGTACTTC. It encodes CACSNSEETQYF.

Only one count was recorded for this clonotype. Relative to the germline gene, one junction end is altered; a read error may explain this. The gene calls are TRBV29-1 and TRBJ1-5; maybe TRBD1 (6 bases). The CDR3 is 13 amino acids. Germline CDR1 reads SQVTM; CDR2 reads ANQGSEA. This chain's CDR3 is CSPGGGANQPQHF. The CDR3 nucleotides read TGCAGCCCCGGAGGGGGAGCGAATCAGCCCCAGCACTTT. Full variable domain (missing parts from reference TRBV29-1 and TRBJ1-5): SAVISQKPSRDICQRGTSLTIQCQVDSQVTMMFWYRQQPGQSLTLIATANQGSEATYESGFVIDKFPISRPNLTFSTLTVSNMSPEDSSIYLCSPGGGANQPQHFGDGTRLSIL.